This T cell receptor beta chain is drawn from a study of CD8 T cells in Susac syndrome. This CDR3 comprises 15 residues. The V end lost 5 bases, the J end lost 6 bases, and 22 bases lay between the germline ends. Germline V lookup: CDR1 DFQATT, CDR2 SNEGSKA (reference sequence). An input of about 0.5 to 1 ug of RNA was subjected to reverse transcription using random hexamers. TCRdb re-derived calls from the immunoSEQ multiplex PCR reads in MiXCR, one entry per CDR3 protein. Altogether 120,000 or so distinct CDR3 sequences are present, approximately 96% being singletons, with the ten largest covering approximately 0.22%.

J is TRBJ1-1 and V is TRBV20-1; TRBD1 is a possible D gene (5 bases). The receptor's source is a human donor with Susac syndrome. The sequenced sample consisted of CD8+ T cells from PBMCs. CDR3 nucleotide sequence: TGCAGTGCTCCCGAAATGGACATCCCAAGCCCTGAAGCTTTCTTT. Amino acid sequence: CSAPEMDIPSPEAFF.